A selection of T cell receptor beta chains follows, all from one sample in a study of radiotherapy plus CTLA-4 blockade in lung cancer. Here immunoSEQ multiplex PCR was the method, and the copy in TCRdb shows in-frame clones only, minus some. The sample includes 55,000 to 85,000 clones, 60% to 80% seen only once; the top ten take around a sixth. Material: peripheral blood, obtained from a patient treated with radiotherapy plus ipilimumab. The receptors originated from a human donor with non-small cell lung cancer whose response to radiotherapy plus ipilimumab could not be evaluated. Some clones in this sample may be carry-over from other donors' samples. Each CDR3 is given with its conserved first and last residue. Fields, in order: D gene, clone size, J gene, V gene, CDR3 protein, CDR3 DNA. The D gene is left open where the match is weak. The size of a clone is reported for some rows only, either as once, few or many, or as a class for expanded clones.

D gene: TRBD2
clone size: -
J gene: TRBJ2-3
V gene: TRBV6-5
CDR3 protein: CASSSYLAGPTDTQYF
CDR3 DNA: TGTGCCAGCAGTTCCTACTTAGCGGGGCCCACAGATACGCAGTATTTT

D gene: -
clone size: once
J gene: TRBJ2-3
V gene: TRBV6-5
CDR3 protein: CASSPYRGRTDTQYF
CDR3 DNA: TGTGCCAGCAGCCCCTACCGGGGGAGGACAGATACGCAGTATTTT

D gene: TRBD1
clone size: -
J gene: TRBJ1-1
V gene: TRBV7-9
CDR3 protein: CASSPRTGGTEAFF
CDR3 DNA: TGTGCCAGCAGCCCACGAACAGGGGGCACTGAAGCTTTCTTT

D gene: TRBD1
clone size: -
J gene: TRBJ1-6
V gene: TRBV6-1
CDR3 protein: CASSELGTGGGSPLHF
CDR3 DNA: TGTGCCAGCAGTGAACTCGGGACAGGGGGGGGTTCACCCCTCCACTTT

D gene: -
clone size: -
J gene: TRBJ1-1
V gene: TRBV5-4
CDR3 protein: CASSFPGDTEAFF
CDR3 DNA: TGTGCCAGCAGCTTCCCGGGGGACACTGAAGCTTTCTTT

D gene: -
clone size: -
J gene: TRBJ1-4
V gene: TRBV5-6
CDR3 protein: CASSSRVANEKLFF
CDR3 DNA: TGTGCCAGCAGCTCCAGGGTGGCTAATGAAAAACTGTTTTTT

D gene: TRBD1
clone size: -
J gene: TRBJ1-6
V gene: TRBV9
CDR3 protein: CASSVRSRVSTGHLSSPLHF
CDR3 DNA: TGTGCCAGCAGCGTGAGGAGTCGAGTATCGACAGGGCACCTGAGTTCACCTCTCCACTTT

D gene: -
clone size: -
J gene: TRBJ2-2
V gene: TRBV29-1
CDR3 protein: CSVGGGQTITGELFF
CDR3 DNA: TGCAGCGTTGGGGGGGGGCAGACAATCACCGGGGAGCTGTTTTTT

D gene: -
clone size: -
J gene: TRBJ2-3
V gene: TRBV5-4
CDR3 protein: CASSLGSAYTDTQYF
CDR3 DNA: TGTGCCAGCAGCTTGGGGAGCGCCTACACAGATACGCAGTATTTT

D gene: -
clone size: once
J gene: TRBJ1-2
V gene: TRBV6-1
CDR3 protein: CASRATPSGGAGYTF
CDR3 DNA: TGTGCCAGCAGGGCCACTCCCTCGGGAGGGGCTGGCTACACCTTC

D gene: TRBD1
clone size: -
J gene: TRBJ2-7
V gene: TRBV7-2
CDR3 protein: CASNPRQGNYEQYF
CDR3 DNA: TGTGCCAGCAACCCGAGACAGGGGAACTACGAGCAGTACTTC

D gene: -
clone size: -
J gene: TRBJ1-6
V gene: TRBV14
CDR3 protein: CASSQTYNSPLHF
CDR3 DNA: TGTGCCAGCAGCCAAACTTATAATTCACCCCTCCACTTT

D gene: TRBD1
clone size: -
J gene: TRBJ1-5
V gene: TRBV28
CDR3 protein: CASTPTGPNQPQHF
CDR3 DNA: TGTGCCAGCACCCCGACAGGGCCAAATCAGCCCCAGCATTTT

D gene: -
clone size: -
J gene: TRBJ2-7
V gene: TRBV28
CDR3 protein: CASSFGPGQTYEQYF
CDR3 DNA: TGTGCCAGCAGTTTCGGTCCCGGACAGACCTACGAGCAGTACTTC